Following are 3 T cell receptor beta chains from one sample sequenced in a study of blood T cell repertoires in COVID-19. Generated by immunoSEQ multiplex PCR, the TCRdb table keeps only in-frame clones and is missing some. The repertoire consists of about 200,000 clones, with about 80% occurring once and the leading ten covering about 4.8%. Source material: PBMCs or T cells enriched from blood (not recorded which). Every receptor here comes from a woman between 45 and 65 years old who had been exposed to COVID-19.

The sample holds one count of this clone. The chain employs TRBV3-1 (or the pseudogene TRBV3-2) and TRBJ1-1; D is uncertain. The CDR3 has 15 amino acids. Germline CDR1 and CDR2: LGHDT and YNNKEL (reference sequence). V was pared by 4 bases and J by 4 bases, with 16 bases between. The chain's CDR3 is CASSPSWAEGTEAFF. For the CDR3, the DNA is TGTGCCAGCAGCCCCTCATGGGCGGAGGGCACTGAAGCTTTCTTT.

V and J are TRBV5-8 and TRBJ2-1; D might be TRBD2 (5 bases). CDR3 length equals 14 residues. The V gene lost 4 bases and the J gene lost 9 bases, with 17 bases spanning the gap. CDR1 and CDR2 from the germline V gene are SGHTS and YDEGEE. The CDR3 nucleotides read TGTGCCAGCAGCCCGGGGTATGTCATGGGTGAGCAGTTCTTC. The encoded protein is CASSPGYVMGEQFF.

V gene TRBV19 combines with J gene TRBJ2-1, with TRBD1 matching over 9 bases. The junction had 4 bases not matched to a gene; V was cut back by 5 bases and J by 8 bases. Germline V gene lookup returns CDR1 LNHDA and CDR2 SQIVND (reference sequence). The CDR3 sequence is 13 residues long. In nucleotides, the CDR3 is TGTGCCAGTAGTCCCGGACAGGGGTATGAGCAGTTCTTC. This gives the protein CASSPGQGYEQFF.